What follows are 9 T cell receptor beta chains derived from one specimen sequenced in a study of T cell repertoires in cytomegalovirus infection. Their target antigens are unknown. TCRdb re-called the reads with MiXCR, one entry per CDR3 protein. The repertoire includes roughly 920,000 distinct CDR3 sequences, 25% to 40% of them detected once, and about an eighth sits in the top ten. The input for sequencing was cultured CD8+ T cells from PBMCs, taken from culture after CMV antigen stimulation. These receptors were collected from a human donor in good health (CMV status not recorded). Some clones in this sample may be carry-over from other donors' samples.

As to this clonotype: At one end, the junction sequence differs from germline, possibly due to a read error. The chain combines TRBV7-2 with TRBJ2-5; maybe TRBD1 (5 bases). Germline-derived CDR1 and CDR2 are SGHTA and FQGNSA. There are 14 residues in the CDR3. CDR3 amino acids: CVSSLVIGVETQYF. In nucleotides, the CDR3 is TGTGTCAGCAGCTTAGTTATAGGGGTAGAGACCCAGTACTTC.

The chain employs TRBV2 and TRBJ2-4, with D possibly being TRBD1 or TRBD2 (5 bases each). The CDR3 covers 17 residues. V lost 11 bases, J lost 0 bases, and 23 bases lay in between. From germline, CDR1 is SNHLY and CDR2 FYNNEI. CDR3 amino acids: CAGVPGPAAEAKNIQYF. CDR3 nucleotides: TGTGCCGGGGTACCGGGACCGGCGGCAGAAGCCAAAAACATTCAGTACTTC.

CDR3 DNA: TGTGCCACCTCGGATGAGGACAGGGGGTTTGGCACTGAAGCTTTCTTT. Protein sequence: CATSDEDRGFGTEAFF. This chain connects TRBV19 to TRBJ1-1; 10 nucleotides match TRBD1. There are 16 residues in the CDR3. Germline V gene data show CDR1 as LNHDA and CDR2 as SQIVND (reference sequence). Trimming took 10 bases from V and 4 from J; bases not matched to a gene: 15.

This clonotype was found many times. The CDR3 DNA is TGTGCCAGCAGTGAGTGGGGCCCAGATACGCAGTATTTT. Its protein product is CASSEWGPDTQYF. The chain uses TRBV6-1 and TRBJ2-3; D perhaps matches TRBD1 (5 bases). CDR3 length equals 13 residues. Trimming took off 3 bases at V and 4 bases at J, with 8 bases between the two ends. Germline values: CDR1 MNHNS, CDR2 SASEGT.

The rearrangement links TRBV4-3 to TRBJ1-2; 7 nucleotides line up with TRBD1. The ends lost 0 bases at V and 0 bases at J; junction bases unmatched: 1. The CDR3 runs to 15 residues. Germline CDR1 and CDR2: LGHNA and YSLEER. The DNA of the CDR3 is TGCGCCAGCAGCCAAGAGGGACAGACTAACTATGGCTACACCTTC. This codes for CASSQEGQTNYGYTF.

There are a few counts of this clonotype. This chain connects TRBV2 to TRBJ1-1; 7 nucleotides align to TRBD1. CDR1 SNHLY and CDR2 FYNNEI come from the germline V gene. V shed 8 bases, J shed 10 bases, and the junction held 7 bases outside the gene matches. This CDR3 region has 11 residues. CDR3 in amino acids: CASEGAWGAFF. The CDR3 DNA follows: TGTGCCAGCGAGGGGGCATGGGGAGCTTTCTTT. Using reference TRBV2 and TRBJ1-1 for the parts outside the CDR3, the full variable domain is EPEVTQTPSHQVTQMGQEVILRCVPISNHLYFYWYRQILGQKVEFLVSFYNNEISEKSEIFDDQFSVERPDGSNFTLKIRSTKLEDSAMYFCASEGAWGAFFGQGTRLTVV.

The chain is built from TRBV7-9 and TRBJ1-4, with D maybe TRBD1 (6 bases). CDR3 length equals 15 residues. Trimming removed 5 bases at V and 5 bases at J, with 15 bases between. The V gene's germline CDR1 is SEHNR and CDR2 FQNEAQ (reference sequence). The DNA of the CDR3 is TGTGCCAGCAGCCTAAGGACAGACCCAAATGAAAAACTGTTTTTT. This gives the protein CASSLRTDPNEKLFF. Looking up the rest from reference TRBV7-9 and TRBJ1-4 gives the full variable domain: DTGVSQNPRHKITKRGQNVTFRCDPISEHNRLYWYRQTLGQGPEFLTYFQNEAQLEKSRLLSDRFSAERPKGSFSTLEIQRTEQGDSAMYLCASSLRTDPNEKLFFGSGTQLSVL.

This clonotype was recorded many times. This rearrangement joins TRBV12-5 to TRBJ2-1; tentatively, D is TRBD1 (7 bases). Germline V lookup: CDR1 LGHNT, CDR2 FRNRAP. V dropped 5 bases and J dropped 7 bases, with 15 bases sitting between them. The CDR3 loop spans 14 amino acids. In nucleotides, the CDR3 is TGTGCTAGTGGTATCCAGGGGGGCCGGAATGAGCAGTTCTTC. Its translation: CASGIQGGRNEQFF.

The rearrangement joins TRBV7-8 to TRBJ2-2, with D perhaps TRBD2 (5 bases). The CDR3 runs 15 residues. Germline-derived CDR1 and CDR2 are SGHVS and FQNEAQ. Trimming left V 8 bases short and J 2 bases short, with 15 bases between. CDR3 sequence reads: CASHTIGVNTGELFF. The CDR3 DNA follows: TGTGCCAGCCATACGATCGGGGTCAACACCGGGGAGCTGTTTTTT.